This T cell receptor beta chain came from a study of blood T cell repertoires in COVID-19. Across the whole study: Material from acute and convalescent COVID-19 was sourced from the United States, Italy and Spain. PBMCs, B-cell-depleted T cells, or T cells provided the cDNA or gDNA that made up the material.

This CDR3 has 17 residues. Trimming pared 0 bases from V and 6 bases from J, leaving 20 bases between. Germline CDR1 and CDR2: LGHNA and YSLEER. The Seattle patients joined while their infection was active and were tracked longitudinally afterward. In the authors' methods: From reference gene primer amplification, estimates of nucleated cell counts were derived. The repertoire was sequenced with immunoSEQ multiplex PCR; TCRdb's copy has only in-frame clones and lacks some. The V and J calls and the clone size are those of that table, but D and trimming were determined from the DNA. This sample carries hundreds of thousands of clones, about nine tenths of them seen once, and the ten largest clones take approximately 2%.

The clonotype comes from a woman between 25 and 40 years old with COVID-19, enrolled during active disease. Sequenced: peripheral blood. The chain is built from TRBV4-3 and TRBJ2-5, with D tentatively TRBD1 (5 bases). The CDR3 nucleotides read TGCGCCAGCAGCCAAGAGGGGCCCGGACGGTGGGGCCAGACCCAGTACTTC. This translates into CASSQEGPGRWGQTQYF.